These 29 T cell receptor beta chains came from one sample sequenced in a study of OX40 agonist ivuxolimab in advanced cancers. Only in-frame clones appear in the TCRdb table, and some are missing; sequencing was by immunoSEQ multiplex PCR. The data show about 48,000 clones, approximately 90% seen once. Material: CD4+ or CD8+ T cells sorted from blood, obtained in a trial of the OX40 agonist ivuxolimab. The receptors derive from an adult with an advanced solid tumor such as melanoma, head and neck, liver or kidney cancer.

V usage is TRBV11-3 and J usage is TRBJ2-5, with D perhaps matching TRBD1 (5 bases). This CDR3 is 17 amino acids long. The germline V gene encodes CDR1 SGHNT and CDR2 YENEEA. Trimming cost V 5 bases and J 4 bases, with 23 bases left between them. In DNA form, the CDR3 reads TGTGCCAGCAGCACCAGTTCCGGGCCTCTTAGGGGAGAGACCCAGTACTTC. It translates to CASSTSSGPLRGETQYF. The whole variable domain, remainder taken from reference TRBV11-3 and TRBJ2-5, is EAGVVQSPRYKIIEKKQPVAFWCNPISGHNTLYWYLQNLGQGPELLIRYENEEAVDDSQLPKDRFSAERLKGVDSTLKIQPAELGDSAVYLCASSTSSGPLRGETQYFGPGTRLLVL.

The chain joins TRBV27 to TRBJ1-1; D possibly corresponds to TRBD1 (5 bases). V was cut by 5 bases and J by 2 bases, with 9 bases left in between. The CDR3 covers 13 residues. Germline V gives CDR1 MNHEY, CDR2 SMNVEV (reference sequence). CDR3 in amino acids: CASSMGGNTEAFF. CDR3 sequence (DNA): TGTGCCAGCAGTATGGGGGGTAACACTGAAGCTTTCTTT.

The CDR3 loop is CASSLAWGSGSEKSTGELFF. The CDR3 DNA sequence: TGTGCCAGCAGCTTAGCGTGGGGTAGCGGGAGTGAGAAAAGCACCGGGGAGCTGTTTTTT. This chain uses TRBV7-6 with TRBJ2-2, with 9 bases matching TRBD2. Trimming cost V 0 bases and J 4 bases; bases outside gene matches: 15. CDR3 length: 20 residues. The germline gives CDR1 SGHVS, CDR2 FNYEAQ.

CDR3 sequence: CASSQVAGVDEQFF. The CDR3 DNA sequence: TGCGCCAGCAGCCAAGTAGCGGGAGTGGATGAGCAGTTCTTC. This rearrangement joins TRBV4-3 to TRBJ2-1; 9 bases line up with TRBD2. V lost 1 base to trimming and J lost 8 bases; unmatched junction nucleotides: 3. The CDR3 length is 14 residues. Germline CDR1 and CDR2: LGHNA and YSLEER.

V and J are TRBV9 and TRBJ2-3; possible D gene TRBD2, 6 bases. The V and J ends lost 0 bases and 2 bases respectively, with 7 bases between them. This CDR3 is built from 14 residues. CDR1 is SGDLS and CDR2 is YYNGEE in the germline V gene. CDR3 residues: CASSVGGVTDTQYF. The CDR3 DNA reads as TGTGCCAGCAGCGTAGGCGGGGTCACAGATACGCAGTATTTT.

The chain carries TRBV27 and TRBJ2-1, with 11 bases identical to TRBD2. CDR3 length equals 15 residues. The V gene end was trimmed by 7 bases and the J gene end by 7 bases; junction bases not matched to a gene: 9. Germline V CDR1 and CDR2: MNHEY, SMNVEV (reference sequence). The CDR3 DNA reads TGTGCCAGCACTACTAGCGGGAGTTATCTTAATGAGCAGTTCTTC. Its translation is CASTTSGSYLNEQFF.

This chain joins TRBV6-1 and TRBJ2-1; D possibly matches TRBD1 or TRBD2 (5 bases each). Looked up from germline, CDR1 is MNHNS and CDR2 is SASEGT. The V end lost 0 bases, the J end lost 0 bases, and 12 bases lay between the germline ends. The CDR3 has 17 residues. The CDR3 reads CASSEASGQLSYNEQFF. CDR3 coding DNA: TGTGCCAGCAGTGAAGCCTCGGGGCAGCTCTCCTACAATGAGCAGTTCTTC.

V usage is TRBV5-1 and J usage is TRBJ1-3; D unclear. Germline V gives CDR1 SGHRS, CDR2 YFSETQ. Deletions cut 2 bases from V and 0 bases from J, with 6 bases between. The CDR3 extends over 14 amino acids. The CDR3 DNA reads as TGCGCCAGCAGCTTCGGAGACTCTGGAAACACCATATATTTT. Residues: CASSFGDSGNTIYF.

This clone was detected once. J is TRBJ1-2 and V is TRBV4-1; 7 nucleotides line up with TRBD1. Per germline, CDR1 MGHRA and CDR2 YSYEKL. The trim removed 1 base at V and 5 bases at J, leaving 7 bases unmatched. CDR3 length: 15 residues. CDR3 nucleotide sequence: TGCGCCAGCAGCCAAGCGGGGACAGAGTCTTATGGCTACACCTTC. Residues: CASSQAGTESYGYTF.

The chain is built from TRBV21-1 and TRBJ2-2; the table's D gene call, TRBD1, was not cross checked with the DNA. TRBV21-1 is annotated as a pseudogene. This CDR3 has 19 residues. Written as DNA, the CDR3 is TGTGCCAGCAGCAAATATCCAACTACGGGCAGGGTGAACACCGGGGAGCTGTTTTTT. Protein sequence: CASSKYPTTGRVNTGELFF.

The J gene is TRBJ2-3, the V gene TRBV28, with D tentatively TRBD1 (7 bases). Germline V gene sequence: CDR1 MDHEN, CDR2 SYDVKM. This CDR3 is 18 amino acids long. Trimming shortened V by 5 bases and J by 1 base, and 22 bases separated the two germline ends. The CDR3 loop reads CASSTPSEGADGTDTQYF. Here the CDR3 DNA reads TGTGCCAGCAGTACCCCGTCGGAGGGGGCGGACGGCACAGATACGCAGTATTTT. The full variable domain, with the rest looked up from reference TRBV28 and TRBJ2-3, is DVKVTQSSRYLVKRTGEKVFLECVQDMDHENMFWYRQDPGLGLRLIYFSYDVKMKEKGDIPEGYSVSREKKERFSLILESASTNQTSMYLCASSTPSEGADGTDTQYFGPGTRLTVL.

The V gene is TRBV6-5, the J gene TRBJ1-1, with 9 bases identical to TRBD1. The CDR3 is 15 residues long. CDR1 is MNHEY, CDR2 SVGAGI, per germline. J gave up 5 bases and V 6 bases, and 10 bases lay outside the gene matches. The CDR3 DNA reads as TGTGCCAGCAGCTTGGGACAGGGATTTAGGACTGAAGCTTTCTTT. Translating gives CASSLGQGFRTEAFF.

CDR3 bases: TGTGCCAGCAGCCAGGGATCGCCCCAGCATTTT. It is translated as CASSQGSPQHF. The rearrangement links TRBV28 to TRBJ1-5, with D maybe TRBD1 (5 bases). Between the trimmed V and J ends, which lost 6 bases and 9 bases, there was a span of 9 bases. The germline V gene has CDR1 MDHEN and CDR2 SYDVKM. There are 11 residues in the CDR3.

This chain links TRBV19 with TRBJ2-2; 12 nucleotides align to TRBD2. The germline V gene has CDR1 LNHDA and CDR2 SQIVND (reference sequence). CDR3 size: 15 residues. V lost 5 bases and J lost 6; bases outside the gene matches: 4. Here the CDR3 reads CASSLAGGGPGELFF. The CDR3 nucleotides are TGTGCCAGTAGTCTAGCGGGAGGGGGCCCCGGGGAGCTGTTTTTT.

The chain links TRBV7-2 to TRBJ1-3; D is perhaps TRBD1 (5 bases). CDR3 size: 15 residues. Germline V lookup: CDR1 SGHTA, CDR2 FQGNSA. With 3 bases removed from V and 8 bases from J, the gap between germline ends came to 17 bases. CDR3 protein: CASSFDSIIGDTIYF. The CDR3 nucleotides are TGTGCCAGCAGCTTCGACAGTATTATAGGGGACACCATATATTTT.

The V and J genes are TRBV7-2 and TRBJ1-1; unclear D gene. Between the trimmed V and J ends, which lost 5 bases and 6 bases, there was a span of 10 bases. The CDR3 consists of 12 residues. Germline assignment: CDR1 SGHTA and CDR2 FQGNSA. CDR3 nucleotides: TGTGCCAGCAGCATACCGGGAGCTGAAGCTTTCTTT. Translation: CASSIPGAEAFF.

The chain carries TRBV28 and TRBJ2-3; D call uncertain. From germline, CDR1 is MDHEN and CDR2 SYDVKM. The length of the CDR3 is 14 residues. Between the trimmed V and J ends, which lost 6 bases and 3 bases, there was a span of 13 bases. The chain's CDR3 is CASRWTQPTDTQYF. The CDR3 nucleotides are TGTGCCAGCAGGTGGACCCAACCGACAGATACGCAGTATTTT.

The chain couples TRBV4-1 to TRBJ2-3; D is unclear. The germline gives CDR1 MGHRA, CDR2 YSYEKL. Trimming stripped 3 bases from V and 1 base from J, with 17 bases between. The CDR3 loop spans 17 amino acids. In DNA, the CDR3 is TGCGCCAGCAGCCACGATTTCGACACGACCGGCACAGATACGCAGTATTTT. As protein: CASSHDFDTTGTDTQYF.

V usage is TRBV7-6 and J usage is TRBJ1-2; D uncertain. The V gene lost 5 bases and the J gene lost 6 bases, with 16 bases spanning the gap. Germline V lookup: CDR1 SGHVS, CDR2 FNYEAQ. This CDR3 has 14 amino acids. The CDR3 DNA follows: TGTGCCAGCAGCAACCCCTTGGACGGCCATGGCTACACCTTC. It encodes CASSNPLDGHGYTF.

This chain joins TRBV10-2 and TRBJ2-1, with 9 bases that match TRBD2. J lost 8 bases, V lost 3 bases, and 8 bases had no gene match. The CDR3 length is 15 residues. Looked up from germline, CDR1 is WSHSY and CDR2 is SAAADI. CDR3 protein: CASSERGRAMYEQFF. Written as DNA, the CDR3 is TGCGCCAGCAGTGAACGCGGGAGGGCAATGTATGAGCAGTTCTTC.

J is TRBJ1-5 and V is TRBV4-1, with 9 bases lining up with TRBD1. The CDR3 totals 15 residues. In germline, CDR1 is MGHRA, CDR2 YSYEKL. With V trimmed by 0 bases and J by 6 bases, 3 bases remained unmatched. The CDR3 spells CASSQEGQGGQPQHF. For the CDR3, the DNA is TGCGCCAGCAGCCAAGAGGGACAGGGAGGTCAGCCCCAGCATTTT.

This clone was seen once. The DNA of the CDR3 is TGCGCCAGCAGCACCGGGACAGCTACTAACTATGGCTACACCTTC. The encoded protein is CASSTGTATNYGYTF. The chain combines TRBV5-1 with TRBJ1-2; TRBD1 agrees at 7 bases. The germline gives CDR1 SGHRS, CDR2 YFSETQ. The CDR3 is 15 amino acids. J lost 0 bases, V lost 4 bases, and 6 bases had no gene match.

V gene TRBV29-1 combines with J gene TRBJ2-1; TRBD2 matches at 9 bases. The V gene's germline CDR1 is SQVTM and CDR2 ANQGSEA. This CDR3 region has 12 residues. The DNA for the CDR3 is TGCGGGGTACTAGCGGGTGGAGGTGAGCAGTTCTTC. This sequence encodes CGVLAGGGEQFF.

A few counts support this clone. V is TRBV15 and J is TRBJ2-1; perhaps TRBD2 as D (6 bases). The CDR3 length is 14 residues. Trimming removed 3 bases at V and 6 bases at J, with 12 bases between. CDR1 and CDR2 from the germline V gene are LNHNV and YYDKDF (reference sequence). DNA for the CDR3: TGTGCCACCAGCAGGGAGACTAGGGCCAATGAGCAGTTCTTC. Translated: CATSRETRANEQFF.

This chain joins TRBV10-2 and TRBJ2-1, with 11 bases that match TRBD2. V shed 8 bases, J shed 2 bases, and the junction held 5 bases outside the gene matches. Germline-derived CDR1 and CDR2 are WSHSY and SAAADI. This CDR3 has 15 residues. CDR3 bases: TGCGCCAGCCATAGCGGGGGGGCCCCCTACAATGAGCAGTTCTTC. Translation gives CASHSGGAPYNEQFF.

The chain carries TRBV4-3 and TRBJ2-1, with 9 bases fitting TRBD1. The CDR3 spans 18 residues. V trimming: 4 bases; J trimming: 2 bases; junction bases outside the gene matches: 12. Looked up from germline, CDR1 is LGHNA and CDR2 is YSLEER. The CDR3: CASSPGTGSWTPYNEQFF. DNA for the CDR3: TGCGCCAGCAGCCCCGGGACAGGGTCGTGGACACCCTACAATGAGCAGTTCTTC.

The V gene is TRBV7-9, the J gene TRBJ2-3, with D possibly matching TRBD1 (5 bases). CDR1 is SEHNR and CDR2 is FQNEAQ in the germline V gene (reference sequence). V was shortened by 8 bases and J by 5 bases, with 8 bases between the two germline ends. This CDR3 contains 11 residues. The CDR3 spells CASLTGDTQYF. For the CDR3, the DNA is TGTGCCAGCCTTACAGGAGATACGCAGTATTTT.

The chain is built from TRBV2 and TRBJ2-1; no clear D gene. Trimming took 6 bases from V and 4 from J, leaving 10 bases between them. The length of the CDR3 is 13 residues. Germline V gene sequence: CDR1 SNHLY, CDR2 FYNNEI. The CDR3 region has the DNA TGTGCCAGCAGCCTCTTTCAATACAATGAGCAGTTCTTC. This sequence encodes CASSLFQYNEQFF.

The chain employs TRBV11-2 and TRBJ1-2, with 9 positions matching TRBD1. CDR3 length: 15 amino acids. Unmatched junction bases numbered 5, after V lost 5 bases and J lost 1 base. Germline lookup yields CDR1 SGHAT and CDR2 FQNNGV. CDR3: CASSPWTGDNYGYTF. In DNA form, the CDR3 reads TGTGCCAGCAGCCCCTGGACAGGGGATAACTATGGCTACACCTTC.